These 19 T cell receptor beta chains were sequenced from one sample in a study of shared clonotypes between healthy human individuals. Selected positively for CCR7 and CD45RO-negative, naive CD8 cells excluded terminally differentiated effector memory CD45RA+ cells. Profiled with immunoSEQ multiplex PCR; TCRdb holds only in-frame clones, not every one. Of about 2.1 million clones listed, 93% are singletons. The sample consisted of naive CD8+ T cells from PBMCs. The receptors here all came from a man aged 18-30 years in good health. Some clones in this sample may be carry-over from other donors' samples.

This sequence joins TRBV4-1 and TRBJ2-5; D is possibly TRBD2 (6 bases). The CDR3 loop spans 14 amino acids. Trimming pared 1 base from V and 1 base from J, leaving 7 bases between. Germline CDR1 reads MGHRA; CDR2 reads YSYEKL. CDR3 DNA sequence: TGCGCCAGCAGCCAAGTAGCGGCCCAAGAGACCCAGTACTTC. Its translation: CASSQVAAQETQYF.

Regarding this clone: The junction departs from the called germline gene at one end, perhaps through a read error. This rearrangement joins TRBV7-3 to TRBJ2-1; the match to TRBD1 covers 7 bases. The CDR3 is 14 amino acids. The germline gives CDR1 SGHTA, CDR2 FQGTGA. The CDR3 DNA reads TGTGCCAGCAGCATAACGACAGGGTTGAATGAGCAGTTCTTC. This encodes CASSITTGLNEQFF.

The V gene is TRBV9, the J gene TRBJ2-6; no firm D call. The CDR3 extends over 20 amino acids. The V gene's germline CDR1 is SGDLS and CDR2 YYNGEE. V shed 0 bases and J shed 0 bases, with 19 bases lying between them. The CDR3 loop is CASSVAYPSREPSGANVLTF. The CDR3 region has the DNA TGTGCCAGCAGCGTAGCTTACCCCTCTAGAGAACCCTCTGGGGCCAACGTCCTGACTTTC.

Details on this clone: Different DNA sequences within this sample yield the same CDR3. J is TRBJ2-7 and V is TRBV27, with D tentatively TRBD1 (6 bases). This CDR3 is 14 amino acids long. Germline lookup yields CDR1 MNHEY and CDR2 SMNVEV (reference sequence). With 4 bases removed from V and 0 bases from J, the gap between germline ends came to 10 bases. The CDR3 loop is CASSSQGHSYEQYF. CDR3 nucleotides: TGTGCCAGCAGTTCCCAGGGGCACTCCTACGAGCAGTACTTC.

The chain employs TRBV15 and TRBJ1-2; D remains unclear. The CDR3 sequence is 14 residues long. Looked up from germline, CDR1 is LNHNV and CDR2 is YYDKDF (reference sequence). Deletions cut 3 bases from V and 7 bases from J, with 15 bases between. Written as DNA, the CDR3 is TGTGCCACCAGCAGTGAGAATGAGAGGAGTGGCTACACCTTC. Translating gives CATSSENERSGYTF.

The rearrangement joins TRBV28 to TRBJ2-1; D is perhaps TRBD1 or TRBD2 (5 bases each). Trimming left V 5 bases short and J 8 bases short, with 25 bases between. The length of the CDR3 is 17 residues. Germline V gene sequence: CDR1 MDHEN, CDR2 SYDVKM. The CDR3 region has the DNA TGTGCCAGCAGTCCCAATTTTAGCCCCCTACTAGGGGATGAGCAGTTCTTC. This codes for CASSPNFSPLLGDEQFF.

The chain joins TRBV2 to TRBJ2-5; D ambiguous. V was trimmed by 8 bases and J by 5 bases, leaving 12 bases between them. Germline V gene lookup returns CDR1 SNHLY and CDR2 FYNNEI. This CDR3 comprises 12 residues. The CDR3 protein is CASYSGWETQYF. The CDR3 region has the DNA TGTGCCAGCTACAGTGGTTGGGAGACCCAGTACTTC.

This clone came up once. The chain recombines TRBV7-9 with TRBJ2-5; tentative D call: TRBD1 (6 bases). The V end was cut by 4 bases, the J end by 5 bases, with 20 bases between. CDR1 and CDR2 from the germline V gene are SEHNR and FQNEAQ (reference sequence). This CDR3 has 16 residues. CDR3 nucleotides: TGTGCCAGCAGCTCACCCAAGACAGGCCCGGGGGAGACCCAGTACTTC. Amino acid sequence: CASSSPKTGPGETQYF.

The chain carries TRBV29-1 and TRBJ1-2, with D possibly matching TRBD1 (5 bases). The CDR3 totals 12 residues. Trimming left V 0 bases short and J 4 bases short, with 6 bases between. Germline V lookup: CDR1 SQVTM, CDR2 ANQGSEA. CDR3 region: CSVEDQGYGYTF. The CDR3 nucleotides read TGCAGCGTTGAAGATCAGGGCTATGGCTACACCTTC.

As DNA, the CDR3 is TGTGCCAGCAGCAGAGGGACAAGCACAGATACGCAGTATTTT. This translates into CASSRGTSTDTQYF. The chain combines TRBV9 with TRBJ2-3; TRBD1 might be the D (6 bases). V was pared by 4 bases and J by 0 bases, with 9 bases between. Germline CDR1 is SGDLS and CDR2 is YYNGEE. This CDR3 is built from 14 residues.

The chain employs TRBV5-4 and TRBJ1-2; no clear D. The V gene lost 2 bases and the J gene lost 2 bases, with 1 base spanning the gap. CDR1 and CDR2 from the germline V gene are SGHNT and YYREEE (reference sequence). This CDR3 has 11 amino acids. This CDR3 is CASSFNYGYTF. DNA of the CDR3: TGTGCCAGCAGCTTCAACTATGGCTACACCTTC.

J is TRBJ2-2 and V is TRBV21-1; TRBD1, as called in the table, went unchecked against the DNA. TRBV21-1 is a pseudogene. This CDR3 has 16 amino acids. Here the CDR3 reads CASSKAAPQGSGELFF. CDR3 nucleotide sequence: TGTGCCAGCAGCAAAGCGGCCCCCCAGGGCTCCGGGGAGCTGTTTTTT.

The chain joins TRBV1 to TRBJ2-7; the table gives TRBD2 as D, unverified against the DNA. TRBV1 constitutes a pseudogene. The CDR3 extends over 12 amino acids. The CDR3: CTSSQKPGEQYF. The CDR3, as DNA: TGCACCAGCAGCCAAAAACCGGGCGAGCAGTACTTC.

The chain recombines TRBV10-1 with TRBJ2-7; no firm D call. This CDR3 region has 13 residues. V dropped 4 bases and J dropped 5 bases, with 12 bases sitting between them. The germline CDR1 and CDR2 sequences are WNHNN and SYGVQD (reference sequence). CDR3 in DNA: TGCGCCAGCAGTGGGCAGGCGGCGAACGAGCAGTACTTC. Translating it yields CASSGQAANEQYF.

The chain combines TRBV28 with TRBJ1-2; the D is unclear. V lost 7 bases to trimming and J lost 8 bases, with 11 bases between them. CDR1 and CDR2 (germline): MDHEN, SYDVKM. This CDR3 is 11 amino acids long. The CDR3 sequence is CASIDGGGYTF. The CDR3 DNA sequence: TGTGCCAGCATCGACGGCGGAGGCTACACCTTC.

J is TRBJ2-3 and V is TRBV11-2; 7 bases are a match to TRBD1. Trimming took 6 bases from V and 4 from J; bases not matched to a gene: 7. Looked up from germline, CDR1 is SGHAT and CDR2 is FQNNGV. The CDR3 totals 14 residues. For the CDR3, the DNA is TGTGCCAGCAGGCGAGACAGGGACGCAGATACGCAGTATTTT. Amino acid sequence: CASRRDRDADTQYF.

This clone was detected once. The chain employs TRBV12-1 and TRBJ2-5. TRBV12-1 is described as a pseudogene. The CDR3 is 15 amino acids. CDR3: CASSSDRDPRETQYF. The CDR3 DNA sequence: TGTGCCAGCAGCTCCGACCGGGACCCCCGGGAGACCCAGTACTTC.

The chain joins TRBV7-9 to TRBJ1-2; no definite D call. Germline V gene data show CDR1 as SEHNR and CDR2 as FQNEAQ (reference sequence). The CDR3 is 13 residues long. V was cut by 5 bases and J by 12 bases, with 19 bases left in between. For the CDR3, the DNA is TGTGCCAGCAGCCTTCCCTTTGACGCCGCAAACACCTTC. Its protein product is CASSLPFDAANTF.

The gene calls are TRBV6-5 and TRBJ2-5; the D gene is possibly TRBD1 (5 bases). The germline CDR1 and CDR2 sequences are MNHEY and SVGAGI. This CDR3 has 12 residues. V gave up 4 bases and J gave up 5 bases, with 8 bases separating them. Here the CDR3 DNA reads TGTGCCAGCAGTTCAGGGCTGGAGACCCAGTACTTC. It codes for CASSSGLETQYF.